This entry features one T cell receptor (beta chain) sequence. What it recognizes is unknown. Primers included in the PCR were 60 Vbeta and 13 Jbeta primers. Clones were read by immunoSEQ multiplex PCR, and TCRdb kept only the in-frame ones, dropping some. The sample carries around 99,000 clones, about 76% recorded once. This specimen belongs to a study of cytomegalovirus exposure and HLA in healthy donors. Study observations and caveats: Investigators reported 150 to 200 TCR beta chains as tied to cytomegalovirus.

The CDR3 is 16 residues long. Germline V gives CDR1 LNHDA, CDR2 SQIVND (reference sequence). The V end was cut by 5 bases, the J end by 5 bases, with 21 bases between. The sample taken for sequencing was PBMCs. This chain joins TRBV19 and TRBJ1-1; tentative D call: TRBD1 (5 bases). The origin of this receptor is a man aged 40-49 years in good health and CMV-seronegative. The CDR3 sequence: CASSLAQAGGPTEAFF. For the CDR3, the DNA is TGTGCCAGTAGTCTAGCTCAGGCCGGGGGACCGACTGAAGCTTTCTTT.